This passage covers 5 T cell receptor beta chains from one sample sequenced in a study of blood T cell repertoires in COVID-19. Repertoires were generated with immunoSEQ multiplex PCR, while TCRdb's copy carries only in-frame clones and drops some. The table shows 65,000 or so clones, with 87% occurring only once. Sequencing was performed on peripheral blood. These receptors came from a human donor with acute or convalescent COVID-19. The donor label of this sample is uncertain.

CDR3 protein: CASDTTQREGRADTQYF. CDR3 nucleotide sequence: TGTGCCAGCGATACCACCCAGCGGGAGGGCCGGGCAGATACGCAGTATTTT. The V and J genes are TRBV4-2 and TRBJ2-3; TRBD2 matches at 10 bases. CDR1 and CDR2 (germline): LGHNA, YNFKEQ. V shed 8 bases and J 4 bases; nucleotides not matched to a gene: 15. This CDR3 spans 17 amino acids.

V gene TRBV10-3 combines with J gene TRBJ1-3; 11 bases align to TRBD1. From germline, CDR1 is ENHRY and CDR2 SYGVKD. This CDR3 has 14 residues. The ends lost 11 bases at V and 0 bases at J; junction bases unmatched: 3. The CDR3 DNA reads TGTGCCGGACAGGGGGCTCCCTCTGGAAACACCATATATTTT. Amino acid sequence: CAGQGAPSGNTIYF.

The V and J genes are TRBV6-1 and TRBJ2-2; weak D call: TRBD1 (5 bases). The V end was cut by 1 base, the J end by 5 bases, with 8 bases between. Germline V gives CDR1 MNHNS, CDR2 SASEGT. This CDR3 is built from 14 residues. As DNA, the CDR3 is TGTGCCAGCAGTGAAGGGGGCTGGACCGGGGAGCTGTTTTTT. Protein product: CASSEGGWTGELFF.

This chain joins TRBV7-9 and TRBJ2-7, with 9 bases lining up with TRBD1. V gave up 4 bases and J gave up 2 bases; unmatched junction bases: 12. Germline values: CDR1 SEHNR, CDR2 FQNEAQ (reference sequence). The CDR3 has 17 amino acids. CDR3 region: CASSSQGTGPGAYEQYF. In DNA form, the CDR3 reads TGTGCCAGCAGCTCTCAAGGGACAGGGCCAGGGGCCTACGAGCAGTACTTC.

The chain has TRBV18 and TRBJ1-2, with 7 bases fitting TRBD1. Germline trimming cut 2 bases from V and 7 bases from J; bases unmatched to any gene: 4. The germline V gene has CDR1 KGHSH and CDR2 LQKENI. There are 13 residues in the CDR3. CDR3 region: CASSPSGQFGYTF. The CDR3 region has the DNA TGTGCCAGCTCACCATCGGGACAGTTTGGCTACACCTTC.